The rows below give T cell receptor beta chains drawn from one sample of a study of blood T cell repertoires in COVID-19. Data came from immunoSEQ multiplex PCR; TCRdb stores just in-frame clones and leaves some out. This table has 200,000 to 250,000 clones, around nine tenths appearing once. The sequencing input was peripheral blood. The receptors come from a woman in her 70s with active or convalescent COVID-19. CDR3s include the opening cysteine and the closing phenylalanine or tryptophan. Each record gives: D gene, CDR3 length, clone size, J gene, V gene, CDR3 DNA, CDR3 protein. A D gene is named only where the DNA matches it firmly. The listing skips clone size in some rows; elsewhere it reads once, few, many or a size class.

TRBD2	15	once	TRBJ2-5	TRBV10-1	TGCGCCAGCAGTGACGCTAGCGGGGCCCAAGAGACCCAGTACTTC	CASSDASGAQETQYF
TRBD2	20	-	TRBJ2-1	TRBV4-3	TGCGCCAGCAGCCAAGCTCCGACGGGGGAGATAGCGGGGGGCCTGCAAGAGCAGTTCTTC	CASSQAPTGEIAGGLQEQFF
-	16	-	TRBJ2-1	TRBV19	TGTGCCAGTAGTATTGGGGGACTCTTCGCCTACAATGAGCAGTTCTTC	CASSIGGLFAYNEQFF
-	13	-	TRBJ2-7	TRBV19	TGTGCCAGTAGTATCACGGGAGTCCACGAGCAGTACTTC	CASSITGVHEQYF
-	14	-	TRBJ2-5	TRBV6-5	TGTGCCAGCACCCCTCTAGGGGATACGGAGACCCAGTACTTC	CASTPLGDTETQYF
-	15	few	TRBJ1-6	TRBV6-4	TGTGCCAGCACCTACGACAGCTCCTATAATTCACCCCTCCACTTT	CASTYDSSYNSPLHF
-	13	-	TRBJ2-1	TRBV5-5	TGTGCCAGCATGAGCTGGTCCTACAATGAGCAGTTCTTC	CASMSWSYNEQFF
-	14	few	TRBJ2-7	TRBV19	TGTGCCAGTAGTCTGCGGGACGGACTCTACGAGCAGTACTTC	CASSLRDGLYEQYF
TRBD1	14	-	TRBJ2-7	TRBV10-1	TGCGCCAGCAGCAGACAGGGGAATTCCTACGAGCAGTACTTC	CASSRQGNSYEQYF
-	12	-	TRBJ2-1	TRBV2	TGTGCCAGCACCCTAGAGAACACTGAGCAGTTCTTC	CASTLENTEQFF
-	16	-	TRBJ1-5	TRBV7-8	TGTGCCAGCAGCTTAGAGGGACTGAATAGCAATCAGCCCCAGCATTTT	CASSLEGLNSNQPQHF
-	14	-	TRBJ1-2	TRBV3-1/TRBV3-2	TGTGCCAGCAGCCAAGACGCAGGGATTTATGGCTACACCTTC	CASSQDAGIYGYTF
-	15	-	TRBJ1-2	TRBV11-2	TGTGCCAGCAGCTTAGAAGGGGGAACGGGGTACGGCTACACCTTC	CASSLEGGTGYGYTF
TRBD2	15	-	TRBJ2-1	TRBV29-1	TGCAGCGTGGAGTTAGCGGCGGGGGAATTGAATGAGCAGTTCTTC	CSVELAAGELNEQFF
-	16	-	TRBJ1-4	TRBV11-2	TGTGCCAGCAGCTTAGATTGGGCGGGGGCAGGGGAAAAACTGTTTTTT	CASSLDWAGAGEKLFF
TRBD1	16	-	TRBJ1-6	TRBV12-5	TGTGCTAGTGGTTTGGGGACCGGGACAGGGCATTCACCCCTCCACTTT	CASGLGTGTGHSPLHF
TRBD1	16	-	TRBJ1-3	TRBV6-4	TGTGCCAGCAGTGCCCGGGACAGCGCTACTGGAAACACCATATATTTT	CASSARDSATGNTIYF
-	14	-	TRBJ2-2	TRBV2	TGTGCCAGCCGGGCCGAGGGGGACACCGGGGAGCTGTTTTTT	CASRAEGDTGELFF
-	14	-	TRBJ2-5	TRBV6-1	TGTGCCAGCGGAACCGTGAGCAGGGAAGAGACCCAGTACTTC	CASGTVSREETQYF
-	13	-	TRBJ1-1	TRBV29-1	TGCAGCGTTGAAAGAGTCATGAACACTGAAGCTTTCTTT	CSVERVMNTEAFF
TRBD1	12	once	TRBJ1-1	TRBV24-1	TGTGCCACCCGAGGGGACAGCACTGAAGCTTTCTTT	CATRGDSTEAFF
TRBD1	14	-	TRBJ2-3	TRBV19	TGTGCCAGTAGTATGGGGACAGGCACGGATACGCAGTATTTT	CASSMGTGTDTQYF
-	11	once	TRBJ2-7	TRBV6-4	TGTGCCACCGGGACTCCGGACGAGCAGTACTTC	CATGTPDEQYF
TRBD1	13	-	TRBJ1-1	TRBV6-1	TGTGCCAGCAGTGAGTTACAGGGGCGTCGAGCTTTCTTT	CASSELQGRRAFF
TRBD1	15	-	TRBJ1-3	TRBV9	TGTGCCAGCAGCGTCGGGACAGCCTCTGGAAACACCATATATTTT	CASSVGTASGNTIYF
-	15	-	TRBJ2-1	TRBV5-4	TGTGCCAGCAGCTGGGGGCCCCGATCGTACAATGAGCAGTTCTTC	CASSWGPRSYNEQFF
-	15	-	TRBJ1-1	TRBV7-3	TGTGCCAGCAGCTTAAGGGCAGCCATGAACACTGAAGCTTTCTTT	CASSLRAAMNTEAFF
-	16	-	TRBJ2-5	TRBV3-1/TRBV3-2	TGTGCCAGCAGCCAGATCCCTGGGGGGAGGCAGGAGACCCAGTACTTC	CASSQIPGGRQETQYF
-	13	-	TRBJ1-5	TRBV2	TGTGCCAGCAGCGGACACCGTAATCAGCCCCAGCATTTT	CASSGHRNQPQHF
TRBD1	12	once	TRBJ2-3	TRBV5-1	TGCGCCAGCAGCCCAGGGACAGTTGCGCAGTATTTT	CASSPGTVAQYF
-	16	once	TRBJ1-2	TRBV6-2/TRBV6-3	TGTGCCAGCAGTTACTCGTTGGCCTCCGTCGACTATGGCTACACCTTC	CASSYSLASVDYGYTF
-	16	-	TRBJ1-1	TRBV9	TGTGCCAGCAGCGTAGGTTTAATTCAGTTGAACACTGAAGCTTTCTTT	CASSVGLIQLNTEAFF
-	13	-	TRBJ1-4	TRBV12-3/TRBV12-4	TGTGCCAGCCTACTCGCGGGAGGGGAAAAACTGTTTTTT	CASLLAGGEKLFF
-	14	-	TRBJ1-2	TRBV7-2	TGTGCCAGCAGCTCAGACGCGGGGAAGTATGGCTACACCTTC	CASSSDAGKYGYTF
TRBD2	15	-	TRBJ2-1	TRBV11-3	TGTGCCAGCAGCTCCGGGACTAGCGGGGCCAATGAGCAGTTCTTC	CASSSGTSGANEQFF
TRBD1	15	once	TRBJ2-7	TRBV6-5	TGTGCCAGCCGAAGAACAGGGGACGGCTCCTACGAGCAGTACTTC	CASRRTGDGSYEQYF
TRBD2	14	-	TRBJ2-7	TRBV6-5	TGTGCCAGCAGACAACTAGCGGGGACCTACGAGCAGTACTTC	CASRQLAGTYEQYF
TRBD1	14	-	TRBJ1-1	TRBV11-2	TGTGCCAGCAGCTTAGGACAGGGGAACACTGAAGCTTTCTTT	CASSLGQGNTEAFF
-	15	-	TRBJ1-1	TRBV4-2	TGTGCCAGCAGCCAAGCTACAGGGATGAACACTGAAGCTTTCTTT	CASSQATGMNTEAFF
-	15	-	TRBJ1-4	TRBV6-6	TGTGCCAGCAGTTACCCCGGCGGTGGCGGGGAAAAACTGTTTTTT	CASSYPGGGGEKLFF
TRBD1	14	few	TRBJ1-2	TRBV18	TGTGCCAGCTCCCCCCAGGGGGCGCGCTATGGCTACACCTTC	CASSPQGARYGYTF
TRBD2	15	-	TRBJ2-1	TRBV18	TGTGCCAGCTCACCACCGGGACTAGCGGGGGGTGAGCAGTTCTTC	CASSPPGLAGGEQFF
TRBD1	17	-	TRBJ1-2	TRBV5-4	TGTGCCAGCAGCTTCCGCAGGGTAGCGGGGCAGGGGGATGGCTACACCTTC	CASSFRRVAGQGDGYTF
-	12	-	TRBJ2-5	TRBV5-1	TGCGCCAGCAGCTTGCCACAAGAGACCCAGTACTTC	CASSLPQETQYF
TRBD2	16	-	TRBJ2-1	TRBV24-1	TGTGCCACCAGTGCCCCGGCCGGGGGAGGGGCGAATGAGCAGTTCTTC	CATSAPAGGGANEQFF
-	13	-	TRBJ2-2	TRBV18	TGTGCCAGCTCCACAGGGAACACCGGGGAGCTGTTTTTT	CASSTGNTGELFF
TRBD1	11	-	TRBJ2-7	TRBV20-1	TGCAGTACCGGGACAGATCTGGAGCAGTACTTC	CSTGTDLEQYF
TRBD2	16	-	TRBJ2-3	TRBV29-1	TGCAGCGCCAAGGGACTAGCGGGGGTGTACACAGATACGCAGTATTTT	CSAKGLAGVYTDTQYF
TRBD2	16	-	TRBJ2-1	TRBV5-4	TGTGCCAGCACCCGAGGGGTACGGCGGGGGAGGGATGAGCAGTTCTTC	CASTRGVRRGRDEQFF
-	12	-	TRBJ2-3	TRBV29-1	TGCAGCGTTGGCGTTACCACAGATACGCAGTATTTT	CSVGVTTDTQYF
TRBD1	15	-	TRBJ1-1	TRBV18	TGTGCCAGCTCACGACGGGACAGGGGAAACACTGAAGCTTTCTTT	CASSRRDRGNTEAFF